This T cell receptor beta chain was sequenced during a study of PD-L1 blockade in urothelial cancer (dated by TCRdb to about 2017). Regarding the complete study: All patients started therapy around 2014 and received atezolizumab 1,200 mg intravenously every 3 weeks. Pretreatment tumor samples, along with matched peripheral blood collected serially before and after atezolizumab treatment, underwent TCR sequencing. In the same patients, pretreatment tumors underwent whole exome sequencing and RNA sequencing in addition to TCR sequencing. Blood samples were analyzed at two time points: 3 weeks after treatment start (second dose) and 6 weeks after treatment start. Durable clinical benefit meant progression-free survival longer than 6 months, and TCR features were also tested against progression-free and overall survival. An exploratory multi-omic analysis was conducted of the somatic, immune and clinical correlates of response to PD-L1 blockade with atezolizumab in urothelial cancer. About 85% of the roughly 29 patients were males with bladder-origin urothelial cancer, and about 65% of the roughly 30 reported a prior smoking history. Over 28 patients had pretreatment blood TCR-seq, some 25 had at least one posttreatment blood collection, and some 25 had tumor TCR-seq. Nine patients achieved durable clinical benefit and about 19 did not. Blood samples yielded a median of about 150,000 T cells and roughly 83,000 unique TCRs, with median clonality about 0.08. Patients had an ECOG performance status of 0 or 1 and had received between 0 and 3 prior chemotherapy regimens. The research as a whole found: Small sample size (n ≈ 28) and many exploratory analyses mean the results are intended to be hypothesis-generating. Improved progression-free and overall survival was found to be associated with pretreatment peripheral blood TCR clonality below the median. Patients with durable benefit showed greater expansion of tumor-associated TCR clones in peripheral blood 3 weeks after starting treatment (n ≈ 23, p = 0.022).

This clone appeared a single time. It has no known antigen specificity. Base qualities are not provided; no much larger clone lies one nucleotide away. The CDR3 spans 14 residues, from the cysteine through the phenylalanine. Only CDR3 DNA is held: 42 bases, read in frame from base 1. The germline V gene (reference sequence) yields LNHDA for CDR1 and SQIVND for CDR2. Trimmed from V: 10 bases; trimmed from J: 3 bases; junction bases lacking a gene match: 8. Each PCR received spiked-in synthetic TCR analog templates so that absolute template abundance could be estimated from read counts. Using the immunoSEQ assay, TCRbeta CDR3 regions were amplified from genomic DNA with bias-controlled V and J gene primers. Sequencing of rearranged TCRbeta segments was performed at approximately 20X coverage. Regarding the original processing steps: Sequencing errors were corrected by clustering, and CDR3s were annotated against IMGT so that V, D and J genes could be assigned. Out-of-frame and stop-codon sequences were excluded, and only productive TCRbeta rearrangements were used in downstream analyses. To compute clonality, Shannon entropy was normalized by the log of the number of unique productive sequences and then subtracted from one. Clones differing between time points or between blood and tumor were identified by Fisher's exact test with Benjamini-Hochberg correction at adjusted p below 0.01. TCRdb holds this immuneACCESS table with in-frame rearrangements only. Some clones are missing; in checked studies, unresolved V genes explain under half, and the rest has no known cause. V and J calls plus clone size are reproduced from that table; the DNA served to infer D and trimming. The sample table records around 100,000 clones; 90% of these occur just once. The ten largest clones add up to about 1.7% of the sample.

Read against the paper, the sample's time point label means: pretreatment peripheral blood. The cohort comprised 25 to 35 patients with locally advanced or metastatic urothelial carcinoma treated at Memorial Sloan Kettering on a trial protocol. Peripheral blood mononuclear cells were collected from each patient pretreatment and during treatment, giving between 1 and 8 total time points per patient. The Qiagen DNeasy Blood extraction kit was used to purify genomic DNA from total PBMCs and tumor samples. PBMCs were collected pretreatment and during treatment, and were isolated and stored as previously described.

This sequence uses TRBV19 and TRBJ2-2; 7 central nucleotides agree with TRBD2. The sequence derives from a man aged 55 to 70 with urothelial cancer. The source material was PBMCs, sampled around atezolizumab (anti-PD-L1) treatment. The CDR3 amino acid sequence is: CATGRGSDTGELFF. The DNA is TGTGCCACAGGGCGGGGGTCGGACACCGGGGAGCTGTTTTTT.